This T cell receptor (beta chain) was identified during a study of shared clonotypes between healthy human individuals. This table comes from immunoSEQ multiplex PCR, and its TCRdb copy is limited to in-frame clones, with some not included. The table lists around 1.1 million clones, about four fifths of them singletons, with roughly 0.57% in the top ten. Per the germline V gene, CDR1 is SNHLY and CDR2 is FYNNEI. Between the trimmed V and J ends, which lost 4 bases and 6 bases, there was a span of 17 bases. There are 15 residues in the CDR3. This chain connects TRBV2 to TRBJ2-3; TRBD2 is a possible D gene (5 bases). Source material: memory CD4+ T cells from PBMCs. Subset described: CD45RA-negative fraction. The clonotype was recovered from a man aged 18 to 30 in good health. Some clones in this sample may be carry-over from other donors' samples. The CDR3 loop is CASSARTGTGDTQYF. DNA for the CDR3: TGTGCCAGCAGTGCCAGGACTGGCACCGGGGATACGCAGTATTTT.